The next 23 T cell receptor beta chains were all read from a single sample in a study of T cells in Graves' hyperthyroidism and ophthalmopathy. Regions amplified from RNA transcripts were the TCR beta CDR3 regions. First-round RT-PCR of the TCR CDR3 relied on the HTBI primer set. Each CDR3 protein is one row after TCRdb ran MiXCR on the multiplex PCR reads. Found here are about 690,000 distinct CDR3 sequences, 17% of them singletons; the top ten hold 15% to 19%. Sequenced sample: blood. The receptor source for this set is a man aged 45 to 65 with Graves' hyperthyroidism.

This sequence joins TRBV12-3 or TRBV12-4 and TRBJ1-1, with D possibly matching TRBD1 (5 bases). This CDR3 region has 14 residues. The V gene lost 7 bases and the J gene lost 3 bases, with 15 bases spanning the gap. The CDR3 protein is CASTLGDGYTEAFF. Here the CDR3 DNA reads TGTGCCAGCACCCTCGGGGACGGATACACTGAAGCTTTCTTT.

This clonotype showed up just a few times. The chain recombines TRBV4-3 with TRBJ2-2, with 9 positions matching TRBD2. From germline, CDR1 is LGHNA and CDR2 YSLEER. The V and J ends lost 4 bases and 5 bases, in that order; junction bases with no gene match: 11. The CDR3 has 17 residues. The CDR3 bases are TGCGCCAGCAGCCGACACGGGCTAGCGGGAAGTACCGGGGAGCTGTTTTTT. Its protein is CASSRHGLAGSTGELFF.

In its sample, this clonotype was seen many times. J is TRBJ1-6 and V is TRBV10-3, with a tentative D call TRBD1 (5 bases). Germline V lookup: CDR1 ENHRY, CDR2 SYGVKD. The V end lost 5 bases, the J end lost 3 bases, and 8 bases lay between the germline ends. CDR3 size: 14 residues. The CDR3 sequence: CAISRDGYNSPLHF. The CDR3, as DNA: TGTGCCATCAGTCGGGACGGCTATAATTCACCCCTCCACTTT.

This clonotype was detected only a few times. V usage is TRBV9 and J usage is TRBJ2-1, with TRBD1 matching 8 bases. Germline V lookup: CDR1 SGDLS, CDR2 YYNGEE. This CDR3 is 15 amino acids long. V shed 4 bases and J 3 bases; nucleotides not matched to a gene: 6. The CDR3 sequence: CASSSRGLHYNEQFF. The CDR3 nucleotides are TGTGCCAGCAGCTCCAGGGGGCTACACTACAATGAGCAGTTCTTC.

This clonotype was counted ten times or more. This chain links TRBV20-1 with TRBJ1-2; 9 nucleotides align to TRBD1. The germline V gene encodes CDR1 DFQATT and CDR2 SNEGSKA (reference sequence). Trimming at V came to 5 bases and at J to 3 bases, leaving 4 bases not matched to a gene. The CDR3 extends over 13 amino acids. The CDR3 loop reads CSAPGQGHYGYTF. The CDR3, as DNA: TGCAGTGCTCCGGGACAGGGTCACTATGGCTACACCTTC.

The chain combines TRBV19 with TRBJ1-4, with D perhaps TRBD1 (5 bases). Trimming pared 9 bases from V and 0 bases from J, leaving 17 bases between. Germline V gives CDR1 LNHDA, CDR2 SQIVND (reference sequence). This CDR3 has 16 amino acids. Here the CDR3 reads CASTGSLSSTNEKLFF. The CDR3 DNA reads TGTGCCAGCACAGGCAGCCTCTCTTCAACTAATGAAAAACTGTTTTTT. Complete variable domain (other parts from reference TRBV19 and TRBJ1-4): DGGITQSPKYLFRKEGQNVTLSCEQNLNHDAMYWYRQDPGQGLRLIYYSQIVNDFQKGDIAEGYSVSREKKESFPLTVTSAQKNPTAFYLCASTGSLSSTNEKLFFGSGTQLSVL.

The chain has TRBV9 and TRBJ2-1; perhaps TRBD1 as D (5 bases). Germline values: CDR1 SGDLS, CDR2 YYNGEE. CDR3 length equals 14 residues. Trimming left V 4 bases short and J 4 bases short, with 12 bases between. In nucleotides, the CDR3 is TGTGCCAGCAGCCCGTCGGACAATTACAATGAGCAGTTCTTC. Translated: CASSPSDNYNEQFF.

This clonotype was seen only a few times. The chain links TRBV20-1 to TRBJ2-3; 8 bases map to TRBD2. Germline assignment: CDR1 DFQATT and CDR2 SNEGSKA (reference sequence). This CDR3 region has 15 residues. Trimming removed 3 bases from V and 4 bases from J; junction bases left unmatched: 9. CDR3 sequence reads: CSASRIMTSADTQYF. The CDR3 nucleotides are TGCAGTGCTAGCCGCATAATGACTAGCGCAGATACGCAGTATTTT.

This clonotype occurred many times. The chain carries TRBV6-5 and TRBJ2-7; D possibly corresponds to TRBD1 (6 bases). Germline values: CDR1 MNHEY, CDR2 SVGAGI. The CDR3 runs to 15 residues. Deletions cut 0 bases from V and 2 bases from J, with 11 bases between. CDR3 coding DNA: TGTGCCAGCAGTTACTCGGCACAGGGTCCCTACGAGCAGTACTTC. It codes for CASSYSAQGPYEQYF.

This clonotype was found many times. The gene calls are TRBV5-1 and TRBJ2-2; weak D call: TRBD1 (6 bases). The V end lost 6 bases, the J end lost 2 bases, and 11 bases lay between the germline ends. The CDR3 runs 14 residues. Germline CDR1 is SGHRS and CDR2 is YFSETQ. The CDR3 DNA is TGCGCCAGCACGGACAGCCTTAACACCGGGGAGCTGTTTTTT. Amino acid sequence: CASTDSLNTGELFF.

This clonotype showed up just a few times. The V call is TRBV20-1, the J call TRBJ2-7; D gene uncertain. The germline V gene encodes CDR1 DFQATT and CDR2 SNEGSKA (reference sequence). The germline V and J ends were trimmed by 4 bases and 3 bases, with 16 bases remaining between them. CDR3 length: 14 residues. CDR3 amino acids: CSANSPFLDYEQYF. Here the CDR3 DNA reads TGCAGTGCTAATTCCCCCTTTCTAGACTACGAGCAGTACTTC.

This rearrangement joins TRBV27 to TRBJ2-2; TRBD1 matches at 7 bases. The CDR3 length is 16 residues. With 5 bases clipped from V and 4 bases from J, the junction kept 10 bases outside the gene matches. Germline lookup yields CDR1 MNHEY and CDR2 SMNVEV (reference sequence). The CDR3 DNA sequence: TGTGCCAGCAGTGTACCCTCAGGGGGTATCACCGGGGAGCTGTTTTTT. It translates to CASSVPSGGITGELFF.

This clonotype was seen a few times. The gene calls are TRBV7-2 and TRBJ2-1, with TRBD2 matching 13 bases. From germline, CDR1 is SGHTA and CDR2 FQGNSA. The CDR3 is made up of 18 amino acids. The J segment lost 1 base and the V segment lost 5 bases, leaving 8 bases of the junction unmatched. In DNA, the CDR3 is TGTGCCAGCAGCGCCGGGACTAGCGGGAAGGGATCCTACAATGAGCAGTTCTTC. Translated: CASSAGTSGKGSYNEQFF.

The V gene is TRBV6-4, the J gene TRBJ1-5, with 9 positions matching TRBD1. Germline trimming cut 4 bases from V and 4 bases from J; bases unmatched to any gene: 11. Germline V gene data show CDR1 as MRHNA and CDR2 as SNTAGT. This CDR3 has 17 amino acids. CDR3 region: CASSGIIQGAKNQPQHF. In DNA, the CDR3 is TGTGCCAGCAGTGGTATTATACAGGGGGCGAAAAATCAGCCCCAGCATTTT.

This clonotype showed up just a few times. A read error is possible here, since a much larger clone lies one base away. CDR3 amino acids: CASRQDSNQSQHF. Written as DNA, the CDR3 is TGTGCCAGCCGACAGGATAGCAATCAGTCCCAGCATTTT. This chain joins TRBV7-8 and TRBJ1-5, with D maybe TRBD1 (6 bases). The V gene's germline CDR1 is SGHVS and CDR2 FQNEAQ. The CDR3 is 13 amino acids.

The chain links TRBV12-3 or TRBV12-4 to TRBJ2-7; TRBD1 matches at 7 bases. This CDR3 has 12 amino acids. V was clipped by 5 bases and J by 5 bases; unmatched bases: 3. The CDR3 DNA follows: TGTGCCAGCAGTCAGGGGGTAGACGAGCAGTACTTC. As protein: CASSQGVDEQYF.

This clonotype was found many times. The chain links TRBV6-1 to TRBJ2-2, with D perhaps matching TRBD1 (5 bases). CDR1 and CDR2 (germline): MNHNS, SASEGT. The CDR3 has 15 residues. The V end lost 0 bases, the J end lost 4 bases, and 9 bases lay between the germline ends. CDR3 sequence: CASSEATASTGELFF. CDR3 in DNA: TGTGCCAGCAGTGAAGCGACAGCTAGCACCGGGGAGCTGTTTTTT.

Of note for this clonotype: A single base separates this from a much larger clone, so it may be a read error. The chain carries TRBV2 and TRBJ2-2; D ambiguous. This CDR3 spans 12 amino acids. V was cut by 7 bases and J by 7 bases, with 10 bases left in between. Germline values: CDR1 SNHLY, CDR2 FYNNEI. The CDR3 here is CASMAGYGELFF. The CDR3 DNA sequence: TGTGCCAGCATGGCCGGATACGGGGAGCTGTTTTTT. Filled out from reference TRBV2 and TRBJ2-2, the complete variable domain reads EPEVTQTPSHQVTQMGQEVILRCVPISNHLYFYWYRQILGQKVEFLVSFYNNEISEKSEIFDDQFSVERPDGSNFTLKIRSTKLEDSAMYFCASMAGYGELFFGEGSRLTVL.

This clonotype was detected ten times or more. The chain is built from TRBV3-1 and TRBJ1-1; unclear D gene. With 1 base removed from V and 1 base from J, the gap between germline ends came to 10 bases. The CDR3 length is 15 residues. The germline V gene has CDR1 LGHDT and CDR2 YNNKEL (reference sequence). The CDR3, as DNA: TGTGCCAGCAGCCAAGTTTTAACGCGGAACACTGAAGCTTTCTTT. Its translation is CASSQVLTRNTEAFF.

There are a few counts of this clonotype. The CDR3 spells CASSLGFSSTDTQYF. CDR3 in DNA: TGTGCCAGCAGCTTGGGCTTCTCTAGCACAGATACGCAGTATTTT. The genes are TRBV7-3 and TRBJ2-3; D is unclear. From germline, CDR1 is SGHTA and CDR2 FQGTGA. V shed 3 bases and J shed 0 bases, with 10 bases lying between them. The CDR3 runs 15 residues.

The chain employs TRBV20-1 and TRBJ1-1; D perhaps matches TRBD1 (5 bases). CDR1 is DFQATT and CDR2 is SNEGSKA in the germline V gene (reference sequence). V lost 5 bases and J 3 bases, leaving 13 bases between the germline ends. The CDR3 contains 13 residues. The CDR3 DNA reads TGCAGTGCTGGTCTGATGGGGGACACTGAAGCTTTCTTT. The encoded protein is CSAGLMGDTEAFF.

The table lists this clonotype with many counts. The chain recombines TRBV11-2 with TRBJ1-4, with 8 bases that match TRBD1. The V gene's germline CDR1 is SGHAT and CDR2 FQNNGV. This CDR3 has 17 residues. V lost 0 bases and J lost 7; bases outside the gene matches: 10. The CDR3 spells CASSLEAGGIPGEKLFF. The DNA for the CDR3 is TGTGCCAGCAGCTTAGAGGCAGGGGGCATACCTGGTGAAAAACTGTTTTTT.

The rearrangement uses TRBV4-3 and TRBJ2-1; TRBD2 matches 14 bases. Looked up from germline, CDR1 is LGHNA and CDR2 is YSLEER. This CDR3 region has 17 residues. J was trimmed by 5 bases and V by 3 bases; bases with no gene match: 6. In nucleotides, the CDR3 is TGCGCCAGCAGCCACAGACTAGCGGGAGGGATAGACAATGAGCAGTTCTTC. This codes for CASSHRLAGGIDNEQFF.